The 31 T cell receptor beta chains given below trace back to one sample, sequenced in a study of blood T cell repertoires in COVID-19. Assay used: immunoSEQ multiplex PCR; TCRdb lists only in-frame clones, some missing. The sample holds about 150,000 clones, roughly 80% seen once. Specimen: peripheral blood. These receptors were collected from a man older than 75 with acute or convalescent COVID-19.

The gene calls are TRBV6-6 and TRBJ2-7; the match to TRBD1 covers 7 bases. Germline lookup yields CDR1 MNHNY and CDR2 SVGAGI (reference sequence). Trimming took 5 bases from V and 3 from J; bases not matched to a gene: 1. The CDR3 covers 12 residues. This CDR3 is CASSRDSYEQYF. The CDR3 region has the DNA TGTGCCAGCAGTAGGGACAGCTACGAGCAGTACTTC.

The rearrangement uses TRBV15 and TRBJ2-4; 7 positions agree with TRBD2. J was trimmed by 2 bases and V by 1 base; bases with no gene match: 2. CDR1 and CDR2 (germline): LNHNV, YYDKDF (reference sequence). The CDR3 consists of 15 residues. CDR3 in amino acids: CATSRGGGTKNIQYF. CDR3 bases: TGTGCCACCAGCAGAGGGGGAGGGACCAAAAACATTCAGTACTTC.

This rearrangement joins TRBV10-3 to TRBJ1-3; D is ambiguous. V shed 3 bases and J shed 0 bases, with 6 bases lying between them. This CDR3 is 14 amino acids long. Looked up from germline, CDR1 is ENHRY and CDR2 is SYGVKD. Written as DNA, the CDR3 is TGTGCCATCAGTGACATTTCCTCTGGAAACACCATATATTTT. Protein: CAISDISSGNTIYF.

CDR3 DNA: TGTGCCTGGAGACGTGGGGCCCACACTGAAGCTTTCTTT. Residues: CAWRRGAHTEAFF. The rearrangement uses TRBV30 and TRBJ1-1, with D perhaps matching TRBD1 (5 bases). Germline CDR1 and CDR2: GTSNPN and SVGIG (reference sequence). CDR3 length: 13 residues. Trimming left V 3 bases short and J 3 bases short, with 11 bases between.

This clone has ten or more counts. V usage is TRBV7-8 and J usage is TRBJ1-1; possibly TRBD1 for D (6 bases). The CDR3 contains 14 residues. Trimming removed 4 bases from V and 1 base from J, with 10 bases in between. Germline CDR1 is SGHVS and CDR2 is FQNEAQ. The CDR3 sequence is CASSWGRGNTEAFF. The CDR3 nucleotides are TGTGCCAGCAGCTGGGGGCGAGGGAACACTGAAGCTTTCTTT.

The sample holds a few counts of this clone. The gene calls are TRBV5-6 and TRBJ1-5; D unresolved. In germline, CDR1 is SGHDT, CDR2 YYEEEE. Trimming cost V 1 base and J 0 bases, with 14 bases left between them. The CDR3 is 17 amino acids. The CDR3 DNA sequence: TGTGCCAGCAGCTTGTGTCGCAGATTTTATAGCAATCAGCCCCAGCATTTT. It encodes CASSLCRRFYSNQPQHF.

Only a few counts were recorded for this clone. This chain links TRBV28 with TRBJ1-2; the D is unclear. The CDR3 has 14 residues. The V end was cut by 10 bases, the J end by 5 bases, with 20 bases between. Per the germline V gene, CDR1 is MDHEN and CDR2 is SYDVKM. The CDR3 DNA follows: TGTGCCATCCCTAACCCTCACGCCTTTTATGGCTACACCTTC. This codes for CAIPNPHAFYGYTF.

The chain carries TRBV9 and TRBJ2-3; 7 nucleotides line up with TRBD1. Germline assignment: CDR1 SGDLS and CDR2 YYNGEE. The CDR3 is made up of 15 amino acids. The ends lost 7 bases at V and 2 bases at J; junction bases unmatched: 10. The DNA for the CDR3 is TGTGCCAGCGGCTTCTCAGGGACAGCCACAGATACGCAGTATTTT. This sequence encodes CASGFSGTATDTQYF.

This clone was seen many times. The rearrangement uses TRBV28 and TRBJ2-7; 9 bases map to TRBD1. The germline CDR1 and CDR2 sequences are MDHEN and SYDVKM. J gave up 1 base and V 4 bases, and 5 bases lay outside the gene matches. The CDR3 consists of 15 residues. The CDR3 reads CASSSTGTGSYEQYV. In nucleotides, the CDR3 is TGTGCCAGCAGTTCTACCGGGACAGGGTCCTACGAGCAGTACGTC.

The J gene is TRBJ2-1, the V gene TRBV5-4; no reliable D call. This CDR3 region has 13 residues. V was pared by 0 bases and J by 9 bases, with 10 bases between. The germline V gene encodes CDR1 SGHNT and CDR2 YYREEE (reference sequence). The CDR3 loop is CASSLERVSEQFF. Here the CDR3 DNA reads TGTGCCAGCAGCTTGGAACGTGTGAGTGAGCAGTTCTTC.

V gene TRBV19 combines with J gene TRBJ1-5; perhaps TRBD1 as D (6 bases). The germline V gene has CDR1 LNHDA and CDR2 SQIVND (reference sequence). The length of the CDR3 is 16 residues. V lost 5 bases, J lost 2 bases, and 16 bases lay in between. CDR3 sequence (DNA): TGTGCCAGTAGTGCCAGGACAGTTGGGGGCAATCAGCCCCAGCATTTT. Translating gives CASSARTVGGNQPQHF.

This clone was observed a few times. The chain couples TRBV2 to TRBJ1-1; tentative D call: TRBD1 (6 bases). V lost 1 base to trimming and J lost 1 base, with 7 bases between them. The CDR3 covers 14 residues. CDR1 is SNHLY, CDR2 FYNNEI, per germline. Written as DNA, the CDR3 is TGTGCCAGCAGTGAAGGGACAGAGAACACTGAAGCTTTCTTT. This encodes CASSEGTENTEAFF.

The genes are TRBV6-2 or TRBV6-3 and TRBJ2-7; 9 positions agree with TRBD2. Germline CDR1 and CDR2: MNHEY and SVGEGT. After removal of 0 bases from V and 2 bases from J, the junction contained 11 bases not matched to a gene. The CDR3 has 18 amino acids. The CDR3 nucleotides are TGTGCCAGCAGTTACTCGATGTCCGGCCTAGCGGGGACCTACGAGCAGTACTTC. Translation: CASSYSMSGLAGTYEQYF.

CDR3 residues: CASSPPAGAGTEAFF. The CDR3 DNA reads TGTGCCAGCTCACCACCGGCGGGGGCCGGCACTGAAGCTTTCTTT. The rearrangement links TRBV18 to TRBJ1-1; D might be TRBD1 (6 bases). The V end lost 0 bases, the J end lost 4 bases, and 12 bases lay between the germline ends. Germline V gene sequence: CDR1 KGHSH, CDR2 LQKENI. The CDR3 has 15 amino acids.

This clone was counted a single time. J is TRBJ1-3 and V is TRBV2; 10 bases agree with TRBD1. V lost 6 bases, J lost 0 bases, and 5 bases stayed unmatched. The CDR3 has 16 amino acids. From germline, CDR1 is SNHLY and CDR2 FYNNEI. CDR3 DNA sequence: TGTGCCAGCAGCAGACAGGGGGCTCTCTCTGGAAACACCATATATTTT. It translates to CASSRQGALSGNTIYF.

V and J are TRBV7-9 and TRBJ2-3; 9 bases match TRBD2. Germline V gene data show CDR1 as SEHNR and CDR2 as FQNEAQ (reference sequence). The CDR3 has 18 amino acids. J lost 1 base, V lost 5 bases, and 13 bases had no gene match. CDR3 sequence: CASSPRAGGEWGTDTQYF. The CDR3 nucleotides are TGTGCCAGCAGCCCCCGGGCGGGGGGGGAATGGGGCACAGATACGCAGTATTTT. The full variable domain, its missing parts supplied by reference TRBV7-9 and TRBJ2-3, is DTGVSQNPRHKITKRGQNVTFRCDPISEHNRLYWYRQTLGQGPEFLTYFQNEAQLEKSRLLSDRFSAERPKGSFSTLEIQRTEQGDSAMYLCASSPRAGGEWGTDTQYFGPGTRLTVL.

The chain recombines TRBV6-5 with TRBJ1-1; D unclear. CDR1 and CDR2 from the germline V gene are MNHEY and SVGAGI. The length of the CDR3 is 13 residues. V was trimmed by 5 bases and J by 7 bases, leaving 14 bases between them. The CDR3 nucleotides are TGTGCCAGCAGTCTCCGGTACACAGATGAAGCTTTCTTT. It encodes CASSLRYTDEAFF.

The chain joins TRBV19 to TRBJ2-7, with 8 bases identical to TRBD2. The ends lost 7 bases at V and 3 bases at J; junction bases unmatched: 11. In germline, CDR1 is LNHDA, CDR2 SQIVND (reference sequence). The CDR3 contains 15 residues. The CDR3 nucleotides read TGTGCCAGTACCCCGCGGGGGGAAAAGAACTACGAGCAGTACTTC. It encodes CASTPRGEKNYEQYF. Based on the CDR3 plus reference TRBV19 and TRBJ2-7, the full variable domain is DGGITQSPKYLFRKEGQNVTLSCEQNLNHDAMYWYRQDPGQGLRLIYYSQIVNDFQKGDIAEGYSVSREKKESFPLTVTSAQKNPTAFYLCASTPRGEKNYEQYFGPGTRLTVT.

The V call is TRBV29-1, the J call TRBJ1-2; 7 nucleotides agree with TRBD1. The CDR3 runs to 16 residues. V trimming: 5 bases; J trimming: 2 bases; junction bases outside the gene matches: 14. CDR1 is SQVTM, CDR2 ANQGSEA, per germline. The CDR3, as DNA: TGCAGCGTTCTAAAATTCTTACAGGGGCTCAACTATGGCTACACCTTC. Its protein is CSVLKFLQGLNYGYTF.

The chain couples TRBV15 to TRBJ2-7, with 7 bases identical to TRBD2. The CDR3 length is 15 residues. V shed 0 bases and J 2 bases; nucleotides not matched to a gene: 4. CDR1 and CDR2 from the germline V gene are LNHNV and YYDKDF (reference sequence). Written as DNA, the CDR3 is TGTGCCACCAGCAGAGATTTGGGGAGGGCCTACGAGCAGTACTTC. Translated: CATSRDLGRAYEQYF.

The rearrangement links TRBV5-1 to TRBJ2-5; the D is unclear. Germline CDR1 and CDR2: SGHRS and YFSETQ. The CDR3 is 13 amino acids. V was pared by 1 base and J by 2 bases, with 6 bases between. CDR3 sequence: CASSLSGQETQYF. The CDR3 DNA reads as TGCGCCAGCAGCTTGTCAGGACAAGAGACCCAGTACTTC.

This clone was detected only once. The V and J genes are TRBV5-4 and TRBJ1-3, with no clear D. This CDR3 comprises 14 residues. V was pared by 0 bases and J by 1 base, with 5 bases between. Looked up from germline, CDR1 is SGHNT and CDR2 is YYREEE (reference sequence). The CDR3 is CASSLVGSGNTIYF. CDR3 in DNA: TGTGCCAGCAGCTTGGTCGGTTCTGGAAACACCATATATTTT. The variable domain in full, completed from reference TRBV5-4 and TRBJ1-3, reads ETGVTQSPTHLIKTRGQQVTLRCSSQSGHNTVSWYQQALGQGPQFIFQYYREEENGRGNFPPRFSGLQFPNYSSELNVNALELDDSALYLCASSLVGSGNTIYFGEGSWLTVV.

The rearrangement joins TRBV19 to TRBJ2-3; 8 bases agree with TRBD2. Trimming at V came to 6 bases and at J to 1 base, leaving 9 bases not matched to a gene. CDR3 length equals 16 residues. In germline, CDR1 is LNHDA, CDR2 SQIVND (reference sequence). The CDR3 protein is CASSPIGSGGTDTQYF. CDR3 coding DNA: TGTGCCAGTAGCCCCATTGGTAGCGGGGGCACAGATACGCAGTATTTT.

V gene TRBV6-5 combines with J gene TRBJ1-6; 7 positions match TRBD1. CDR3 length: 16 residues. V dropped 0 bases and J dropped 8; count of bases not matched to a gene: 7. CDR1 is MNHEY, CDR2 SVGAGI, per germline. The CDR3 DNA follows: TGTGCCAGCAGTTACTCCCTCCAGGGGGGTGATTCACCCCTCCACTTT. Protein: CASSYSLQGGDSPLHF.

V and J are TRBV28 and TRBJ2-7, with 7 bases matching TRBD1. V trimming: 6 bases; J trimming: 6 bases; junction bases outside the gene matches: 8. CDR1 and CDR2 from the germline V gene are MDHEN and SYDVKM. The CDR3 spans 13 residues. The CDR3 bases are TGTGCCAGCAGGCCAGACAGGGCGGGCGAGCAGTACGTC. This encodes CASRPDRAGEQYV.

V and J are TRBV5-1 and TRBJ2-2; 10 bases line up with TRBD1. With V trimmed by 4 bases and J by 2 bases, 2 bases remained unmatched. Germline CDR1 and CDR2: SGHRS and YFSETQ. The CDR3 runs to 15 residues. CDR3 coding DNA: TGCGCCAGCAGCCCGACAGGGGGCAACACCGGGGAGCTGTTTTTT. Translated: CASSPTGGNTGELFF. Based on the CDR3 plus reference TRBV5-1 and TRBJ2-2, the full variable domain is KAGVTQTPRYLIKTRGQQVTLSCSPISGHRSVSWYQQTPGQGLQFLFEYFSETQRNKGNFPGRFSGRQFSNSRSEMNVSTLELGDSALYLCASSPTGGNTGELFFGEGSRLTVL.

The chain couples TRBV9 to TRBJ2-1, with 10 bases aligning to TRBD2. This CDR3 has 16 amino acids. Germline trimming cut 0 bases from V and 8 bases from J; bases unmatched to any gene: 8. Germline V lookup: CDR1 SGDLS, CDR2 YYNGEE. The CDR3 sequence is CASSVGSGGANYEQFF. The CDR3 DNA follows: TGTGCCAGCAGCGTAGGGAGCGGGGGGGCCAACTATGAGCAGTTCTTC.

The chain recombines TRBV24-1 with TRBJ2-2; no definite D call. The germline V gene has CDR1 KGHDR and CDR2 SFDVKD. The germline V and J ends were trimmed by 4 bases and 7 bases, with 9 bases remaining between them. The CDR3 is 13 amino acids. CDR3 DNA sequence: TGTGCCACCAGTGACACTCAAATCGGGGAGCTGTTTTTT. This encodes CATSDTQIGELFF.

This sequence joins TRBV9 and TRBJ2-3; tentative D call: TRBD2 (7 bases). CDR1 SGDLS and CDR2 YYNGEE come from the germline V gene. V was shortened by 4 bases and J by 8 bases, with 23 bases between the two germline ends. The CDR3 covers 16 residues. In nucleotides, the CDR3 is TGTGCCAGCAGCCACCCTAAGAGGGGGGGGGTATTTACGCAGTATTTT. Translating gives CASSHPKRGGVFTQYF.

This rearrangement joins TRBV6-2 or TRBV6-3 to TRBJ2-1, with 12 positions matching TRBD2. The CDR3 runs 19 residues. V gave up 2 bases and J gave up 2 bases; unmatched junction bases: 10. Germline CDR1 and CDR2: MNHEY and SVGEGT. The CDR3 region is CASSYPTSGGLETYNEQFF. The DNA of the CDR3 is TGTGCCAGCAGTTACCCGACTAGCGGGGGCCTGGAGACCTACAATGAGCAGTTCTTC.

The V call is TRBV11-3, the J call TRBJ2-5; D is unclear. This CDR3 is 12 amino acids long. Germline V gene lookup returns CDR1 SGHNT and CDR2 YENEEA. The V gene lost 1 base and the J gene lost 2 bases, with 2 bases spanning the gap. DNA for the CDR3: TGTGCCAGCAGCTTAGCACAAGAGACCCAGTACTTC. Its protein is CASSLAQETQYF.